Below, 26 T cell receptor beta chains from the same sample are listed, as sequenced in a study of PD-L1 blockade in urothelial cancer. The method was immunoSEQ multiplex PCR; TCRdb's version includes in-frame clones alone and lacks a portion of them. Among tens of thousands of clones listed, 36% were seen once. The specimen was tumor tissue, collected before atezolizumab (anti-PD-L1) treatment. These receptors were collected from a man aged 60-69 years with urothelial cancer.

This clone has only one observation. The chain carries TRBV19 and TRBJ1-1; TRBD1 is a possible D gene (6 bases). The CDR3 is 13 residues long. Looked up from germline, CDR1 is LNHDA and CDR2 is SQIVND (reference sequence). V lost 5 bases, J lost 3 bases, and 10 bases lay in between. The CDR3, as DNA: TGTGCCAGTAGTGTCCACAGGGACACTGAAGCTTTCTTT. Translating gives CASSVHRDTEAFF.

This chain uses TRBV18 with TRBJ1-3, with 9 bases fitting TRBD1. Germline V gene sequence: CDR1 KGHSH, CDR2 LQKENI. The CDR3 is made up of 15 amino acids. Losses at the gene ends were 3 bases for V and 0 bases for J; bases not matched to a gene: 0. CDR3 bases: TGTGCCAGCTCACCGACAGGGGGCTCTGGAAACACCATATATTTT. It translates to CASSPTGGSGNTIYF.

The J gene is TRBJ2-1, the V gene TRBV15; no clear D. This CDR3 is 17 amino acids long. V lost 3 bases and J lost 0, with 15 bases in between. The germline V gene encodes CDR1 LNHNV and CDR2 YYDKDF (reference sequence). The CDR3 bases are TGTGCCACCAGCAGGGGATCTAGGGTGAGCTCCTACAATGAGCAGTTCTTC. This sequence encodes CATSRGSRVSSYNEQFF.

V is TRBV28 and J is TRBJ1-2; TRBD1 matches 9 bases. The CDR3 consists of 16 residues. The J segment lost 2 bases and the V segment lost 1 base, leaving 5 bases of the junction unmatched. The V gene's germline CDR1 is MDHEN and CDR2 SYDVKM. CDR3 sequence: CASSLSTGGANYGYTF. DNA for the CDR3: TGTGCCAGCAGTTTATCCACAGGGGGCGCAAACTATGGCTACACCTTC.

The gene calls are TRBV10-2 and TRBJ1-5; unclear D gene. V shed 7 bases and J shed 1 base, with 8 bases lying between them. There are 13 residues in the CDR3. The germline V gene has CDR1 WSHSY and CDR2 SAAADI. CDR3 nucleotide sequence: TGCGCCAGCATGAGAGAGAGCAATCAGCCCCAGCATTTT. Its translation is CASMRESNQPQHF.

V usage is TRBV6-8 and J usage is TRBJ1-3; a weak D match, TRBD1 (6 bases). Trimming removed 10 bases from V and 0 bases from J, with 16 bases in between. In germline, CDR1 is MNHGY, CDR2 SAAAGT. This CDR3 has 15 amino acids. The DNA of the CDR3 is TGTGCCATCAGACGGACAGCCTCCTCTGGAAACACCATATATTTT. This sequence encodes CAIRRTASSGNTIYF.

The rearrangement links TRBV6-8 to TRBJ2-5; D perhaps matches TRBD2 (6 bases). Germline CDR1 MNHGY, CDR2 SAAAGT. This CDR3 comprises 14 residues. V lost 7 bases and J lost 3, with 15 bases in between. CDR3 region: CASIPGGWEETQYF. CDR3 bases: TGTGCCAGCATCCCTGGGGGGTGGGAAGAGACCCAGTACTTC.

This clone is medium-sized. The J gene is TRBJ2-1, the V gene TRBV19; 10 bases agree with TRBD2. CDR3 size: 14 residues. Germline lookup yields CDR1 LNHDA and CDR2 SQIVND (reference sequence). Trimming took 2 bases from V and 10 from J; bases not matched to a gene: 5. CDR3 DNA sequence: TGTGCCAGTAGTATAATCAGGACTAGCGGAGAGCAGTTCTTC. Translated: CASSIIRTSGEQFF.

The CDR3 sequence: CASSLGPSGSDTQYF. The CDR3 nucleotides read TGTGCCAGCAGCCTCGGGCCTAGCGGGAGTGATACGCAGTATTTT. V gene TRBV6-8 combines with J gene TRBJ2-3; TRBD2 agrees at 10 bases. V lost 6 bases and J lost 6; bases outside the gene matches: 9. Germline-derived CDR1 and CDR2 are MNHGY and SAAAGT. There are 15 residues in the CDR3.

CDR3 residues: CASSLGGQRPSNNYEQYF. CDR3 DNA: TGTGCCAGCAGCTTAGGTGGACAGAGGCCGTCGAACAACTACGAGCAGTACTTC. V usage is TRBV11-3 and J usage is TRBJ2-7, with D perhaps matching TRBD1 (6 bases). The CDR3 contains 18 residues. Germline V CDR1 and CDR2: SGHNT, YENEEA. Trimming stripped 1 base from V and 3 bases from J, with 22 bases between. The complete variable domain, with remaining parts taken from reference TRBV11-3 and TRBJ2-7, reads EAGVVQSPRYKIIEKKQPVAFWCNPISGHNTLYWYLQNLGQGPELLIRYENEEAVDDSQLPKDRFSAERLKGVDSTLKIQPAELGDSAVYLCASSLGGQRPSNNYEQYFGPGTRLTVT.

This clone occurred once. The chain combines TRBV5-1 with TRBJ2-1; D possibly corresponds to TRBD2 (6 bases). The V and J ends lost 4 bases and 4 bases respectively, with 15 bases between them. This CDR3 region has 15 residues. CDR1 is SGHRS, CDR2 YFSETQ, per germline. CDR3 in DNA: TGCGCCAGCAGCCGGGACTGGATAACTTACAATGAGCAGTTCTTC. Its translation is CASSRDWITYNEQFF.

V and J are TRBV1 and TRBJ2-7; TRBD2, the table's D call, was not compared with the DNA. TRBV1 is an annotated pseudogene. The CDR3 spans 17 residues. The CDR3 sequence is CASSQGLAGADFYEQYF. Here the CDR3 DNA reads TGCGCCAGCAGCCAAGGACTAGCGGGGGCAGATTTCTACGAGCAGTACTTC.

There are a few counts of this clone. V usage is TRBV4-1 and J usage is TRBJ2-1; 10 positions match TRBD2. Germline V CDR1 and CDR2: MGHRA, YSYEKL. The CDR3 totals 17 residues. Germline trimming cut 0 bases from V and 8 bases from J; bases unmatched to any gene: 10. The CDR3 DNA is TGCGCCAGCAGCCAAGATAGGCTAGCGGGGGCAAGTGATGAGCAGTTCTTC. Residues: CASSQDRLAGASDEQFF.

V usage is TRBV9 and J usage is TRBJ2-5, with TRBD1 matching 7 bases. Germline V gives CDR1 SGDLS, CDR2 YYNGEE. The CDR3 has 15 amino acids. Trimming removed 5 bases from V and 4 bases from J; junction bases left unmatched: 11. CDR3 sequence: CASRGVQGSGETQYF. The CDR3 region has the DNA TGTGCCAGCAGGGGAGTACAGGGGTCGGGAGAGACCCAGTACTTC.

In its sample, this clone was seen a few times. This chain links TRBV2 with TRBJ2-7; 7 positions agree with TRBD1. V gave up 9 bases and J gave up 0 bases; unmatched junction bases: 5. In germline, CDR1 is SNHLY, CDR2 FYNNEI. CDR3 length equals 13 residues. The CDR3 coding sequence is TGTGCCAGGGGGACAGAGAGCTCCTACGAGCAGTACTTC. It translates to CARGTESSYEQYF. Variable domain in full (rest from reference TRBV2 and TRBJ2-7): EPEVTQTPSHQVTQMGQEVILRCVPISNHLYFYWYRQILGQKVEFLVSFYNNEISEKSEIFDDQFSVERPDGSNFTLKIRSTKLEDSAMYFCARGTESSYEQYFGPGTRLTVT.

This clone has more than one count but fewer than ten. The genes are TRBV7-5 and TRBJ2-2; the table names TRBD2, a call not compared with the DNA. TRBV7-5 is noted as a pseudogene. This CDR3 has 17 amino acids. The CDR3 sequence is CASSWKILAGGPGELFF. The CDR3 nucleotides are TGTGCCAGCAGCTGGAAAATACTAGCGGGGGGACCCGGGGAGCTGTTTTTT.

V is TRBV18 and J is TRBJ1-1, with 8 bases identical to TRBD1. V lost 6 bases, J lost 1 base, and 7 bases stayed unmatched. The germline CDR1 and CDR2 sequences are KGHSH and LQKENI. The CDR3 has 15 residues. CDR3 residues: CASSRGTGGNTEAFF. The CDR3 DNA reads as TGTGCCAGCTCTCGGGGAACAGGGGGGAACACTGAAGCTTTCTTT.

The chain joins TRBV9 to TRBJ2-1; the D gene is possibly TRBD2 (5 bases). The germline V gene has CDR1 SGDLS and CDR2 YYNGEE. V lost 5 bases and J lost 5, with 14 bases in between. The CDR3 is 14 residues long. CDR3 amino acids: CASRGVWANNEQFF. CDR3 nucleotides: TGTGCCAGCAGGGGAGTCTGGGCGAACAATGAGCAGTTCTTC.

This clone came up many times. The V and J genes are TRBV1 and TRBJ2-7; the table's TRBD2 call for D was not verified on the DNA. TRBV1 is noted as a pseudogene. The CDR3 extends over 17 amino acids. The CDR3 DNA follows: TGCGCCAGCAGCCAAGATGCTAGCGGGAGCCCTCTCGGCGAGCAGTACTTC. Amino acid sequence: CASSQDASGSPLGEQYF.

This clone was counted many times. The rearrangement joins TRBV6-8 to TRBJ2-7, with 7 bases that match TRBD2. The CDR3 has 15 residues. Trimming took 5 bases from V and 6 from J; bases not matched to a gene: 13. Germline values: CDR1 MNHGY, CDR2 SAAAGT. This CDR3 reads CASSPGVAGWGEQYF. In nucleotides, the CDR3 is TGTGCCAGCAGTCCCGGTGTAGCGGGTTGGGGCGAGCAGTACTTC.

The rearrangement links TRBV19 to TRBJ1-1, with D maybe TRBD1 (5 bases). Germline V gene lookup returns CDR1 LNHDA and CDR2 SQIVND (reference sequence). The germline V and J ends were trimmed by 7 bases and 0 bases, with 15 bases remaining between them. This CDR3 spans 15 amino acids. The CDR3 DNA follows: TGTGCCAGTAATAGGGGTCGCACTTTGAACACTGAAGCTTTCTTT. Amino acid sequence: CASNRGRTLNTEAFF.

The chain combines TRBV11-3 with TRBJ2-3; TRBD1 agrees at 7 bases. The trim removed 5 bases at V and 0 bases at J, leaving 14 bases unmatched. The CDR3 covers 18 residues. Germline CDR1 reads SGHNT; CDR2 reads YENEEA. CDR3 loop: CASSNQGQGDRSTDTQYF. CDR3 coding DNA: TGTGCCAGCAGCAACCAGGGTCAGGGGGACAGAAGCACAGATACGCAGTATTTT. The whole variable domain, filled in from reference TRBV11-3 and TRBJ2-3, reads EAGVVQSPRYKIIEKKQPVAFWCNPISGHNTLYWYLQNLGQGPELLIRYENEEAVDDSQLPKDRFSAERLKGVDSTLKIQPAELGDSAVYLCASSNQGQGDRSTDTQYFGPGTRLTVL.

V usage is TRBV11-3 and J usage is TRBJ2-5, with 7 nucleotides matching TRBD2. This CDR3 has 17 amino acids. The V and J ends lost 4 bases and 2 bases, in that order; junction bases with no gene match: 13. The V gene's germline CDR1 is SGHNT and CDR2 YENEEA. The CDR3 sequence: CASSSGFVGRGQETQYF. In DNA form, the CDR3 reads TGTGCCAGCAGCTCGGGGTTTGTAGGGAGGGGACAAGAGACCCAGTACTTC.

Only a few counts were recorded for this clone. V gene TRBV4-1 combines with J gene TRBJ2-2; D ambiguous. This CDR3 region has 16 residues. Trimming took off 0 bases at V and 2 bases at J, with 10 bases between the two ends. The germline V gene has CDR1 MGHRA and CDR2 YSYEKL. CDR3 in DNA: TGCGCCAGCAGCCAAGATTGGGGTCTTAACACCGGGGAGCTGTTTTTT. This gives the protein CASSQDWGLNTGELFF.

The genes are TRBV25-1 and TRBJ1-2; no definite D call. Germline CDR1 and CDR2: MGHDK and SYGVNS. V was pared by 1 base and J by 3 bases, with 12 bases between. The CDR3 spans 15 residues. The CDR3 region is CASSEFVGSDYGYTF. Here the CDR3 DNA reads TGTGCCAGCAGTGAATTCGTCGGCTCAGACTATGGCTACACCTTC.

V gene TRBV30 combines with J gene TRBJ1-1; D is uncertain. Germline CDR1 reads GTSNPN; CDR2 reads SVGIG (reference sequence). The germline V and J ends were trimmed by 2 bases and 2 bases, with 12 bases remaining between them. The CDR3 sequence is 14 residues long. CDR3 region: CAWSRWGGNTEAFF. Here the CDR3 DNA reads TGTGCCTGGAGTAGATGGGGAGGCAACACTGAAGCTTTCTTT.